The entry below gives a single TCR beta chain sequence along with its context. The table came from immunoSEQ multiplex PCR; TCRdb's copy has only in-frame clones and leaves some out. The repertoire holds about 310,000 clones, with more than 75% as singletons. The sample belongs to a study of blood T cell repertoires in COVID-19. Germline values: CDR1 SGDLS, CDR2 YYNGEE. Trimming removed 0 bases at V and 2 bases at J, with 6 bases between. This CDR3 spans 14 amino acids. What was sequenced was peripheral blood. The rearrangement joins TRBV9 to TRBJ1-3; D might be TRBD1 (5 bases). This receptor was taken from a woman between 45 and 60 years old who had recovered from COVID-19. The CDR3 protein is CASSVGTTGNTIYF. CDR3 in DNA: TGTGCCAGCAGCGTAGGGACAACTGGAAACACCATATATTTT. Based on the CDR3 plus reference TRBV9 and TRBJ1-3, the full variable domain is DSGVTQTPKHLITATGQRVTLRCSPRSGDLSVYWYQQSLDQGLQFLIQYYNGEERAKGNILERFSAQQFPDLHSELNLSSLELGDSALYFCASSVGTTGNTIYFGEGSWLTVV.